This entry is about one T cell receptor beta chain. Its specificity is not known. Trimming pared 3 bases from V and 2 bases from J, leaving 7 bases between. The CDR3 has 13 amino acids. Germline CDR1 reads SGHTA; CDR2 reads FQGNSA. This entry comes from a study of cytomegalovirus exposure and HLA in healthy donors. Findings and limits, study-wide: The dataset shows that most TCR sequences were rare, while some public TCRs occurred in many donors. Testing in vitro showed three CMV-associated chains specific for CMV antigens. Cytomegalovirus status was reportedly diagnosed by the classifier with high specificity and sensitivity.

The protocol was immunoSEQ multiplex PCR, while the TCRdb copy is restricted to in-frame clones and leaves out a portion. The sample lists roughly 90,000 clones, over 85% occurring once. Sequences were obtained from PBMCs. The chain combines TRBV7-2 with TRBJ2-5; the D is unclear. This TCR came from a woman in her thirties in good health and CMV-seropositive. The CDR3 here is CASSFILQETQYF. CDR3 coding DNA: TGTGCCAGCAGCTTTATTTTACAAGAGACCCAGTACTTC.